A selection of T cell receptor beta chains follows, all from one sample in a study of post-analysis software for immune sequencing data. TCRdb reprocessed the PCR reads with MiXCR, giving one entry per CDR3 protein. The table includes some 260,000 distinct CDR3 sequences, about 38% detected once. Sequencing input: blood. The receptors were gathered from a girl aged 5-17 years with multiple sclerosis. Both conserved end residues are part of each CDR3. The D gene is left open where the match is weak. The size entry is marked missing in some rows and otherwise reads once, few, many or a size class.

j_gene,abundance,d_gene,v_gene,CDR3nt,CDR3aa
TRBJ2-1,many,TRBD2,TRBV3-1,TGTGCCAGCAGCCCTAAGGGACTAGCGGCCTACAATGAGCAGTTCTTC,CASSPKGLAAYNEQFF
TRBJ1-5,NA,NA,TRBV20-1,TGCAGTGCTAGAGATAGAAGGGGGGATATTCAGCCCCAGCATTTT,CSARDRRGDIQPQHF
TRBJ1-1,NA,NA,TRBV4-1,TGCGCCAGCAGCCCTAGTCCGAACACTGAAGCTTTCTTT,CASSPSPNTEAFF
TRBJ1-4,many,NA,TRBV6-4,TGTGCCAGCAGTAGTACTGGCGAACTTAATGAAAAACTGTTTTTT,CASSSTGELNEKLFF
TRBJ1-1,NA,NA,TRBV4-2,TGTGCCAGCAGCCAAAAGGGCCTCGGGGTAAGAGCTTTCTTT,CASSQKGLGVRAFF
TRBJ2-1,many,TRBD2,TRBV20-1,TGCAGTGCCTTTGGGACTAGCGGGAACAATGAGCAGTTCTTC,CSAFGTSGNNEQFF
TRBJ2-3,few,NA,TRBV27,TGTGCCAGCAGACCCGGAATAGCGCAAGATACGCAGTATTTT,CASRPGIAQDTQYF
TRBJ2-3,once,TRBD2,TRBV5-1,TGCGCCAGCAAGCATCTAGCGGAGAGGGGCACAGATACGCAGTATTTT,CASKHLAERGTDTQYF
TRBJ2-5,NA,TRBD1,TRBV6-1,TGTGCCAGCAGTGACCGGACAGGGAGGGAGACCCAGTACTTC,CASSDRTGRETQYF
TRBJ1-2,many,NA,TRBV5-1,TGCGCCAGCAGCCGGGAAGGACAGACCTATGGCTACACCTTC,CASSREGQTYGYTF
TRBJ1-4,NA,NA,TRBV7-2,TGTGCCAGCGGCTTAGCCATGGGAAGGGAAAAACTGTTTTTT,CASGLAMGREKLFF
TRBJ2-5,many,TRBD1,TRBV12-3/TRBV12-4,TGTGCCAGCGGACAGGTCGGACAAGAGACCCAGTACTTC,CASGQVGQETQYF
TRBJ2-2,NA,NA,TRBV4-2,TGTGCCAGCAGCCAAGAGATAGGCGGCACCGGGGAGCTGTTTTTT,CASSQEIGGTGELFF
TRBJ2-2,few,NA,TRBV5-6,TGTGCCAGCAGCTTGGACGGTACGAACACCGGGGAGCTGTTTTTT,CASSLDGTNTGELFF
TRBJ1-3,NA,NA,TRBV19,TGTGCCAGTAGTAAGTGGGACTCTGGAAACACCATATATTTT,CASSKWDSGNTIYF
TRBJ2-1,NA,TRBD2,TRBV28,TGTGCCACCGGGCGGGCGGGAGGTTCCTACAATGAGCAGTTCTTC,CATGRAGGSYNEQFF
TRBJ1-4,NA,NA,TRBV19,TGTGCCAGTAGTATAACGGACCGTCTAGGAAAACTGTTTTTT,CASSITDRLGKLFF
TRBJ2-7,NA,NA,TRBV2,TGTGCCAGAGAGATTACAGGGCTCGACGAGCAGTACTTC,CAREITGLDEQYF
TRBJ2-3,many,NA,TRBV29-1,TGCAGCGCCGAGGGAGTTAGCACAGATACGCAGTATTTT,CSAEGVSTDTQYF
TRBJ2-5,once,TRBD2,TRBV12-3/TRBV12-4,TGTGCCAGCAGTTCTAGGACTAGCGGACAAGAGACCCAGTACTTC,CASSSRTSGQETQYF
TRBJ2-1,many,NA,TRBV10-3,TGTGCCATGGGGACTCCTGTTATCAATGAGCAGTTCTTC,CAMGTPVINEQFF
TRBJ2-3,many,TRBD1,TRBV5-1,TGCGCCAGCAGCGGGACAGGGGGAGCAGATACGCAGTATTTT,CASSGTGGADTQYF
TRBJ1-2,NA,NA,TRBV7-2,TGTGCCAGCCTTCCCCGGGGGGGAGGGCGCCCCTTTAACTATGGCTACACCTTC,CASLPRGGGRPFNYGYTF
TRBJ1-3,NA,NA,TRBV18,TGTGCCAGCTCACCATGGCCCGCGGGGTCAGGAAACACCATATATTTT,CASSPWPAGSGNTIYF
TRBJ2-1,NA,TRBD2,TRBV11-2,TGTGCCAGCCGGGGGGAATTCAATGAGCAGTTCTTC,CASRGEFNEQFF
TRBJ2-1,few,NA,TRBV5-1,TGCGCCAGCAGCCTTAATAACAATGAGCAGTTCTTC,CASSLNNNEQFF
TRBJ1-2,NA,NA,TRBV7-9,TGTGCCAGCAGCTTATTGGGCGGCCGTGGCTACACCTTC,CASSLLGGRGYTF
TRBJ2-2,few,TRBD2,TRBV20-1,TGCAGTGCTCTTAGCGGGGAAAACACCGGGGAGCTGTTTTTT,CSALSGENTGELFF
TRBJ2-3,NA,NA,TRBV20-1,TGCAGTGCTAGAGAGTCGGGAGATACGCAGTATTTT,CSARESGDTQYF
TRBJ1-1,once,TRBD1,TRBV30,TGTGCCTGGAGTCAACAGGGGCCTTCTGAAGCTTTCTTT,CAWSQQGPSEAFF
TRBJ2-7,NA,TRBD2,TRBV5-1,TGCGCCAGCAGCTTGTACGGGGGGGCCTACGAGCAGTACTTC,CASSLYGGAYEQYF
TRBJ1-1,few,TRBD1,TRBV28,TGTGCCAGCAGTCCCGGGACAGTACTGAATACTGAAGCTTTCTTT,CASSPGTVLNTEAFF
TRBJ2-7,NA,NA,TRBV5-1,TGCGCCAGCAGCTTAGGAAACGGTCTCTCCCTGCAGTACAATGAGCAGTACTTC,CASSLGNGLSLQYNEQYF
TRBJ1-2,NA,NA,TRBV5-1,TGCGCCAGCAGCTTGGTGGAGGGCGGTGACTATGGCTACACCTTC,CASSLVEGGDYGYTF
TRBJ2-3,many,TRBD1,TRBV5-1,TGCGCCAGCAGCCTGACGACAGGGGGGGATACGCAGTATTTT,CASSLTTGGDTQYF
TRBJ2-7,many,NA,TRBV6-2/TRBV6-3,TGTGCCAGCAGTTGGGGGACGTCCGAGCAGTACTTC,CASSWGTSEQYF
TRBJ2-1,many,NA,TRBV7-3,TGTGCCAGCAGCACGCTGACAGGGGAGGGCTACAATGAGCAGTTCTTC,CASSTLTGEGYNEQFF
TRBJ1-1,many,NA,TRBV12-3/TRBV12-4,TGTGCCAGCAGTTTGGGTCCTGGAGGGTACACTGAAGCTTTCTTT,CASSLGPGGYTEAFF
TRBJ2-5,NA,TRBD2,TRBV14,TGTGCCAGCAGCCGACGGACTAGTCAAGAGACCCAGTACTTC,CASSRRTSQETQYF
TRBJ2-7,NA,NA,TRBV11-2,TGTGCCAGCAGCTCCGGACAGAACTTATACGAGCAGTACTTC,CASSSGQNLYEQYF
TRBJ1-5,many,NA,TRBV5-1,TGCGCCAGCAGCTTGACAGGGAAGAGCAATCAGCCCCAGCATTTT,CASSLTGKSNQPQHF
TRBJ2-3,many,NA,TRBV29-1,TGCAGCGTTGATACGGGGGGCGACCCCACAGATACGCAGTATTTT,CSVDTGGDPTDTQYF
TRBJ2-7,few,TRBD1,TRBV29-1,TGCAGCGTGTGGGACAGGGGCTACTCCTACGAGCAGTACTTC,CSVWDRGYSYEQYF
TRBJ2-5,few,TRBD1,TRBV29-1,TGCAGCGTTGACAAGGGACAGGGTAAGAGGAATGAGCAGTACTTC,CSVDKGQGKRNEQYF
TRBJ2-1,NA,TRBD2,TRBV6-5,TGTGCCAGCAGTTACTCACTAGCGCCCTACAATGAGCAGTTCTTC,CASSYSLAPYNEQFF
TRBJ2-5,few,TRBD1,TRBV18,TGTGCCAGCTCACCAAGGGACAGGGGAAAAGAGACCCAGTACTTC,CASSPRDRGKETQYF
TRBJ2-3,many,NA,TRBV12-3/TRBV12-4,TGTGCCAGCAGTCCAACCAACAGTGCAGATACGCAGTATTTT,CASSPTNSADTQYF
TRBJ2-1,many,TRBD2,TRBV7-7,TGTGCCAGCAGCCTAGCGGGGGGCCCGCACAATGAGCAGTTCTTC,CASSLAGGPHNEQFF
TRBJ1-1,NA,NA,TRBV28,TGTGCCAGCAAGGGTCAGGGGCGCACTGAAGCTTTCTTT,CASKGQGRTEAFF
TRBJ2-1,few,TRBD2,TRBV20-1,TGCAGTGCCAATCTAGCGGGGGGGAGCAATGAGCAGTTCTTC,CSANLAGGSNEQFF
TRBJ2-5,many,TRBD2,TRBV3-1,TGTGCCAGCAGCCTAGGGACTAGCGGGAGGTTCACCGTCCAAGAGACCCAGTACTTC,CASSLGTSGRFTVQETQYF
TRBJ2-7,NA,NA,TRBV5-6,TGTGCCAGCAGCTTCGGGACCGAGCAGTACTTC,CASSFGTEQYF
TRBJ1-2,many,NA,TRBV5-1,TGCGCCAGCAGCTTGGAGGGGGGACCCTATGGCTACACCTTC,CASSLEGGPYGYTF